A selection of T cell receptor beta chains follows, all from one sample in a study of cytomegalovirus exposure and HLA in healthy donors. Data came from immunoSEQ multiplex PCR; TCRdb stores just in-frame clones and leaves some out. Seen here are roughly 230,000 clones, around 78% observed once, and the top ten hold about 0.45%. The sample was PBMCs. These receptors were taken from a boy aged 5-17 years in good health and CMV-seronegative. Both conserved end residues are part of each CDR3. D genes are given only for firm matches. Expanded clones get a size class; other rows say once, few or many, or leave the size out.

CDR3	DNA	V	J	D	size
CASSVPGRGYEKLFF	TGTGCCAGCAGTGTTCCAGGTCGGGGTTATGAAAAACTGTTTTTT	TRBV28	TRBJ1-4	-	few
CASSGRVYTEAFF	TGTGCCAGCAGCGGCAGGGTATACACTGAAGCTTTCTTT	TRBV9	TRBJ1-1	-	-
CASSLGGRATEAFF	TGTGCCAGCAGCTTAGGGGGAAGGGCCACTGAAGCTTTCTTT	TRBV5-4	TRBJ1-1	-	-
CASRGDRGLEKLFF	TGTGCCAGCAGAGGGGACAGGGGGCTCGAAAAACTGTTTTTT	TRBV2	TRBJ1-4	TRBD1	-
CASVRDNYYGYTF	TGTGCCAGCGTCAGGGATAACTACTATGGCTACACCTTC	TRBV2	TRBJ1-2	-	-
CASSFQGAGETQYF	TGTGCCAGCAGTTTCCAGGGGGCCGGAGAGACCCAGTACTTC	TRBV28	TRBJ2-5	TRBD1	-
CASSEVAATAYEQYF	TGCGCCAGCAGTGAGGTGGCAGCGACGGCCTACGAGCAGTACTTC	TRBV10-1	TRBJ2-7	-	few
CASSSTGGEQFF	TGTGCCAGTAGTTCAACGGGGGGTGAGCAGTTCTTC	TRBV6-4	TRBJ2-1	TRBD2	-
CASSGNRDSGFYGYTF	TGTGCCAGCAGTGGTAACCGGGACAGTGGATTCTATGGCTACACCTTC	TRBV25-1	TRBJ1-2	TRBD1	-
CASSLRGGRYEQYF	TGTGCCAGCAGCTTGCGGGGGGGCCGCTACGAGCAGTACTTC	TRBV11-2	TRBJ2-7	TRBD2	-
CASSLVWAGTEAFF	TGTGCCAGCAGCTTGGTATGGGCAGGGACTGAAGCTTTCTTT	TRBV5-6	TRBJ1-1	-	-